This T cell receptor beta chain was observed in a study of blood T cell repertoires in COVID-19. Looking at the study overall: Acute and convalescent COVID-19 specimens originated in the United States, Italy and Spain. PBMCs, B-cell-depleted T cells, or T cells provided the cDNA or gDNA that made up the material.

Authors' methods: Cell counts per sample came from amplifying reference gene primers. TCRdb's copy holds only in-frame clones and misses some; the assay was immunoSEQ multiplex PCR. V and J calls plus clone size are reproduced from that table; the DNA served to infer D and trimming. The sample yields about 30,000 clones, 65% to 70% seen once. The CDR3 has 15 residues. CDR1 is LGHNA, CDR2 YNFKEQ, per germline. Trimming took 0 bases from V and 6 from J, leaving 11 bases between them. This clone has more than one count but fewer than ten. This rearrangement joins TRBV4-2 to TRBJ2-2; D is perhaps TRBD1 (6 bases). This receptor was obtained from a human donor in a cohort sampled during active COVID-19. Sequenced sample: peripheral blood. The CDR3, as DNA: TGTGCCAGCAGCCAAGATCGGGCAGGGGCCGGGGAGCTGTTTTTT. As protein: CASSQDRAGAGELFF.